This TCR beta chain was documented in a study of blood T cell repertoires in COVID-19. Study information: Material from acute and convalescent COVID-19 was sourced from the United States, Italy and Spain. The cDNA or gDNA used as material had been derived from T cells, B-cell-depleted T cells, or PBMCs.

The CDR3 is made up of 14 amino acids. Germline trimming cut 4 bases from V and 5 bases from J; bases unmatched to any gene: 3. Germline lookup yields CDR1 KGHSH and CDR2 LQKENI. Followed longitudinally, the Seattle patients had been enrolled during active infection. The authors' processing: From reference gene primer amplification, estimates of nucleated cell counts were derived. Generated by immunoSEQ multiplex PCR, the TCRdb table keeps only in-frame clones and is missing some. Clone size and V and J calls were adopted from that table, with D and trimming inferred from the DNA. The data hold nearly 300,000 clones, with 84% observed a single time.

Input material: peripheral blood. This clonotype originated in a human donor with COVID-19, enrolled during active disease. The donor label of this sample is uncertain. The V gene is TRBV18, the J gene TRBJ1-5; 9 bases map to TRBD1. CDR3 coding DNA: TGTGCCAGCTCACACAGACAGGGGGATCAGCCCCAGCATTTT. Protein: CASSHRQGDQPQHF.